This TCR beta chain was documented in a study of blood T cell repertoires in COVID-19. Trimming removed 6 bases from V and 9 bases from J; junction bases left unmatched: 1. The CDR3 extends over 11 amino acids. Some clones are missing from TCRdb's copy, which holds only in-frame ones; the method was immunoSEQ multiplex PCR. The repertoire holds about 100,000 clones, with roughly 80% as singletons. The rearrangement links TRBV12-3 or TRBV12-4 to TRBJ2-1, with 8 bases identical to TRBD1. The clonotype was recovered from a woman in her seventies with acute or convalescent COVID-19. The sequencing sample was made of peripheral blood. The CDR3 DNA reads TGTGCCAGCAGCACAGGGGGTGAGCAGTTCTTC. Protein product: CASSTGGEQFF.